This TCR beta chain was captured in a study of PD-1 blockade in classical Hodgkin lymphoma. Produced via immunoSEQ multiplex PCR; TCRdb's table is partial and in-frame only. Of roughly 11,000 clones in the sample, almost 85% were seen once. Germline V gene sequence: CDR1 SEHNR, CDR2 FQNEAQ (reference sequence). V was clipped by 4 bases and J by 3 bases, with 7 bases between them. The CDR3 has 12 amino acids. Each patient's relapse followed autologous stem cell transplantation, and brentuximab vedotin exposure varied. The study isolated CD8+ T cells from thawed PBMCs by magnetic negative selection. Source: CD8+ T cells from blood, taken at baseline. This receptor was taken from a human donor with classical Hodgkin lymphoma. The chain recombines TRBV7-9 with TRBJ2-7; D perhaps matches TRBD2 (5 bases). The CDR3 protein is CASSSDYYEQYF. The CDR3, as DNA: TGTGCCAGCAGCTCCGACTACTACGAGCAGTACTTC.